The sequence of this TCR beta chain was determined in a study of T cells in Graves' hyperthyroidism and ophthalmopathy. The germline CDR1 and CDR2 sequences are LGHNA and YNFKEQ. V dropped 8 bases and J dropped 1 base, with 11 bases sitting between them. The CDR3 consists of 13 residues. This clonotype was seen many times. The source material, RNA transcripts, was used to amplify TCR beta CDR3 regions. First-round RT-PCR with HTBI primers amplified the TCR CDR3 region. TCRdb redid the calling of the multiplex PCR reads with MiXCR, one entry per CDR3 protein. The table shows approximately 380,000 distinct CDR3 sequences, with under 20% occurring only once.

This sequence was found in a man between 18 and 35 years old with Graves' ophthalmopathy. The chain recombines TRBV4-2 with TRBJ2-5, with D perhaps TRBD2 (5 bases). The sequencing sample was made of blood. The CDR3 sequence: CASGKGAQETQYF. DNA of the CDR3: TGTGCCAGCGGCAAGGGAGCCCAAGAGACCCAGTACTTC.